This T cell receptor (beta chain) was retrieved from a study of control samples from healthy donors and cancer patients. Measured with immunoSEQ multiplex PCR; TCRdb has only the in-frame clones, and not every one. The profile shows under 200,000 clones, approximately 94% of them singletons. The germline gives CDR1 LNHNV, CDR2 YYDKDF (reference sequence). The CDR3 runs to 14 residues. Deletions cut 6 bases from V and 4 bases from J, with 16 bases between. The sequence was obtained from a man between 60 and 70 years old with colorectal cancer. The specimen sequenced was PBMCs. This chain uses TRBV15 with TRBJ2-7, with D tentatively TRBD2 (6 bases). This CDR3 reads CATSLRVEGYEQYF. In DNA form, the CDR3 reads TGTGCCACCAGTTTACGGGTGGAGGGGTACGAGCAGTACTTC. The complete variable domain, with remaining parts taken from reference TRBV15 and TRBJ2-7, reads DAMVIQNPRYQVTQFGKPVTLSCSQTLNHNVMYWYQQKSSQAPKLLFHYYDKDFNNEADTPDNFQSRRPNTSFCFLDIRSPGLGDTAMYLCATSLRVEGYEQYFGPGTRLTVT.